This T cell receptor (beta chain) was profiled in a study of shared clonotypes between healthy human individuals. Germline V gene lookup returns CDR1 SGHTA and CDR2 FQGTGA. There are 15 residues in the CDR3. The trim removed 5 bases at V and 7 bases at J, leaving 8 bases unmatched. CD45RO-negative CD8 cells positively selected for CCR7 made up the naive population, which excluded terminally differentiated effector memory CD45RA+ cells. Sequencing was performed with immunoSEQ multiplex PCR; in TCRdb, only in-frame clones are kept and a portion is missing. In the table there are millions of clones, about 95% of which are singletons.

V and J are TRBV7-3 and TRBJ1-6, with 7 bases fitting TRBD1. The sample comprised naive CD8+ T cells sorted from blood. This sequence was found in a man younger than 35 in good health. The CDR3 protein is CASSDRTGPNSPLHF. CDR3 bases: TGTGCCAGCAGCGATCGGACAGGCCCAAATTCACCCCTCCACTTT.